This T cell receptor beta chain was profiled in a study of spatial heterogeneity in lung cancer. Study findings and constraints: At resection, ubiquitous expanded tumor TCRs appeared in blood more than at follow-up.

The sample's time point: sample taken at primary tumor resection. A total of some 70 untreated early-stage non-small cell lung cancer patients served as donors. Germline V CDR1 and CDR2: SGHVS, FNYEAQ. V trimming: 1 base; J trimming: 7 bases; junction bases outside the gene matches: 2. The CDR3 runs 14 residues. Worth noting for this clonotype: Its antigen is as yet unknown.

The presence of a unique molecular identifier marked each TCR cDNA molecule. MiXCR, run by TCRdb on the 5' RACE reads, gives a single entry per CDR3 protein. The table includes roughly 80,000 distinct CDR3 sequences, 7% to 9% detected once. The V and J genes are TRBV7-6 and TRBJ2-1; 9 bases match TRBD2. The TCR comes from a male donor with early-stage non-small cell lung cancer. This material consisted of PBMCs, taken at surgery. The CDR3 region is CASSLVTSGNEQFF. For the CDR3, the DNA is TGTGCCAGCAGCTTAGTCACTAGCGGGAATGAGCAGTTCTTC.